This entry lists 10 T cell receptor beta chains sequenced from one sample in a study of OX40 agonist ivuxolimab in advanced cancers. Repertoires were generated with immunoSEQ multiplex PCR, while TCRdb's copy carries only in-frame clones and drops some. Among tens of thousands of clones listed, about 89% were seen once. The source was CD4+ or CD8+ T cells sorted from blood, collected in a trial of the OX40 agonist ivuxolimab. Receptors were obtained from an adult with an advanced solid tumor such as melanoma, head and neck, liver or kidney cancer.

DNA for the CDR3: TGTGCCAGCAAGAAAGAGTCAGGGGTTGCGAACACTGAAGCTTTCTTT. Residues: CASKKESGVANTEAFF. The chain recombines TRBV28 with TRBJ1-1; D possibly corresponds to TRBD1 (6 bases). CDR1 and CDR2 (germline): MDHEN, SYDVKM. The CDR3 runs to 16 residues. Trimming removed 7 bases at V and 1 base at J, with 19 bases between.

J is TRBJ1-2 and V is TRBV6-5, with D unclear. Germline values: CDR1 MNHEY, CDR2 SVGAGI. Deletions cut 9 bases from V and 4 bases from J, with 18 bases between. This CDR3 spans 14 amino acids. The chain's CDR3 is CASFRALDGYGYTF. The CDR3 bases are TGTGCCAGTTTCCGGGCACTGGACGGCTATGGCTACACCTTC.

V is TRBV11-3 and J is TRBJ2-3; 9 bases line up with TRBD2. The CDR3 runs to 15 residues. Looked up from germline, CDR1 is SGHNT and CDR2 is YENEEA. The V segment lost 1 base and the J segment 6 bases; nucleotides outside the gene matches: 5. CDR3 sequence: CASSLVGTSRDTQYF. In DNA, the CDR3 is TGTGCCAGCAGCTTAGTAGGGACTAGCCGGGATACGCAGTATTTT.

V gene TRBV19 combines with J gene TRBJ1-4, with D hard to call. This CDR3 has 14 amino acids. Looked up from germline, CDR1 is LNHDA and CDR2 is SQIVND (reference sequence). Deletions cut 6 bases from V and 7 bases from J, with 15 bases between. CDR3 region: CASSLDQRGEKLFF. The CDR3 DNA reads TGTGCCAGTAGCCTGGACCAGCGGGGTGAAAAACTGTTTTTT.

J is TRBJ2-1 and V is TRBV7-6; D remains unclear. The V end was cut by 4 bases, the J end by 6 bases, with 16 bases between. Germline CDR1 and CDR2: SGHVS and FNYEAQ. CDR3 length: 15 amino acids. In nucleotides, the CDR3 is TGTGCCAGCAGCTCTGTTAGAGGAGCGACCAATGAGCAGTTCTTC. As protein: CASSSVRGATNEQFF. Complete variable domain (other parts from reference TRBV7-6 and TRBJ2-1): GAGVSQSPRYKVTKRGQDVALRCDPISGHVSLYWYRQALGQGPEFLTYFNYEAQQDKSGLPNDRFSAERPEGSISTLTIQRTEQRDSAMYRCASSSVRGATNEQFFGPGTRLTVL.

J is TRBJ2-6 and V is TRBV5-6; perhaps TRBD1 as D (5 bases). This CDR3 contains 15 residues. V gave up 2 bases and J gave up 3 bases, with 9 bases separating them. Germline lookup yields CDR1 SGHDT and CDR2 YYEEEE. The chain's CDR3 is CASSLTGVGANVLTF. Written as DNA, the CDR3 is TGTGCCAGCAGCTTAACAGGTGTTGGGGCCAACGTCCTGACTTTC.

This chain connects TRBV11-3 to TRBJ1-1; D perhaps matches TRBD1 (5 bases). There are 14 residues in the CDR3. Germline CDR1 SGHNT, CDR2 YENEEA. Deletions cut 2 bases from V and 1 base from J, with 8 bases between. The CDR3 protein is CASSLSGANTEAFF. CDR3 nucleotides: TGTGCCAGCAGCTTAAGCGGGGCGAACACTGAAGCTTTCTTT.

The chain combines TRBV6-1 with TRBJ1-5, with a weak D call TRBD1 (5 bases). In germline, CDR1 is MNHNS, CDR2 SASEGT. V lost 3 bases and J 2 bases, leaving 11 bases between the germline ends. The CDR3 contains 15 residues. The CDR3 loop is CASSESGVGNQPQHF. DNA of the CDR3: TGTGCCAGCAGTGAGTCGGGGGTAGGCAATCAGCCCCAGCATTTT.

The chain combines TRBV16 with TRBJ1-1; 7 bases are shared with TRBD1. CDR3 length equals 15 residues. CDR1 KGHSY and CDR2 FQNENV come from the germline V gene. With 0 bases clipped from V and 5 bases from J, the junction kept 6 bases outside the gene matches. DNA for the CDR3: TGTGCCAGCAGCCAATCGCCAGGGGGGGGGACTGAAGCTTTCTTT. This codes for CASSQSPGGGTEAFF.

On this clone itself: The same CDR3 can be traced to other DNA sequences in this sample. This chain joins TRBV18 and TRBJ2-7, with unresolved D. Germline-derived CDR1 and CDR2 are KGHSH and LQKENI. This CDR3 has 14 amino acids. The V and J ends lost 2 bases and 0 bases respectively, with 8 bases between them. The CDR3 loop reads CASSPTQSSYEQYF. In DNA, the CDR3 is TGTGCCAGCTCACCAACCCAGAGCTCCTACGAGCAGTACTTC.